This T cell receptor (beta chain) was sequenced during a study of a mutant IDH1 vaccine in newly diagnosed glioma. Time point noted: week 11, during vaccination. Topical imiquimod was applied with each vaccine dose, which held 300 ug of mutant IDH1 20-mer peptide. Study-wide results and caveats: Vaccination induced immune responses in about 92% of patients. Pseudoprogression apparently tracked independently of changes in top peripheral T cell clonotypes.

Remarks on this clone: Its specificity is not known.

V lost 3 bases, J lost 5 bases, and 13 bases lay in between. The CDR3 consists of 13 residues. The germline CDR1 and CDR2 sequences are SQVTM and ANQGSEA. The assay was immunoSEQ multiplex PCR, and TCRdb's table has in-frame clones only and misses some. The data hold about 21,000 clones, with about 90% observed a single time. The genes are TRBV29-1 and TRBJ1-1; D may be TRBD1 (5 bases). The source material was PBMCs, sampled from a glioma patient whose treatment included an IDH1 peptide vaccine. The TCR sequence derives from a woman aged 40-49 years with glioma. CDR3 sequence: CSVEDGWGTEAFF. The DNA for the CDR3 is TGCAGCGTTGAGGACGGCTGGGGGACTGAAGCTTTCTTT.